One and the same sample provided the 27 T cell receptor beta chains below, sequenced in a study of technical replicates of blood from a handful of donors. Sequencing was performed with immunoSEQ multiplex PCR; in TCRdb, only in-frame clones are kept and a portion is missing. The sample includes some 84,000 clones, roughly 90% of them seen just once. The sequenced sample was T cells isolated from PBMCs. Every receptor here comes from a human donor in good health.

V gene TRBV4-3 combines with J gene TRBJ2-1; D gene unclear. Looked up from germline, CDR1 is LGHNA and CDR2 is YSLEER. The CDR3 has 17 residues. Trimming removed 0 bases at V and 0 bases at J, with 12 bases between. The CDR3 nucleotides are TGCGCCAGCAGCCAAGACCTTCCTAGGAGCTCCTACAATGAGCAGTTCTTC. It codes for CASSQDLPRSSYNEQFF.

The gene calls are TRBV5-6 and TRBJ1-5; no firm D call. The ends were cut back, 5 bases at V and 0 bases at J, with 9 bases in the middle. The CDR3 runs 14 residues. From germline, CDR1 is SGHDT and CDR2 YYEEEE. The CDR3 DNA is TGTGCCAGCAGTCGTTATAGTAGCAATCAGCCCCAGCATTTT. This translates into CASSRYSSNQPQHF.

The rearrangement links TRBV7-2 to TRBJ2-5, with a tentative D call TRBD2 (6 bases). CDR1 is SGHTA and CDR2 is FQGNSA in the germline V gene. V was clipped by 5 bases and J by 4 bases, with 17 bases between them. The CDR3 has 15 amino acids. Written as DNA, the CDR3 is TGTGCCAGCAGCGTACCGGGAGAGTTTCGAGAGACCCAGTACTTC. This codes for CASSVPGEFRETQYF.

This sequence joins TRBV27 and TRBJ1-4, with D tentatively TRBD1 (5 bases). CDR1 is MNHEY, CDR2 SMNVEV, per germline (reference sequence). With 3 bases removed from V and 8 bases from J, the gap between germline ends came to 25 bases. This CDR3 is built from 18 residues. CDR3 in amino acids: CASSFIFDSLGGREKLFF. The CDR3 coding sequence is TGTGCCAGCAGTTTCATATTCGACTCTTTGGGGGGGAGGGAAAAACTGTTTTTT. Full variable domain (outside the CDR3, taken from reference TRBV27 and TRBJ1-4): EAQVTQNPRYLITVTGKKLTVTCSQNMNHEYMSWYRQDPGLGLRQIYYSMNVEVTDKGDVPEGYKVSRKEKRNFPLILESPSPNQTSLYFCASSFIFDSLGGREKLFFGSGTQLSVL.

The chain uses TRBV4-1 and TRBJ2-7, with 7 bases that match TRBD1. V shed 4 bases and J 5 bases; nucleotides not matched to a gene: 11. There are 15 residues in the CDR3. Germline values: CDR1 MGHRA, CDR2 YSYEKL. The CDR3 DNA reads TGCGCCAGCAGCCTTCGATCGGACAGGCTGCACGAGCAGTACTTC. The encoded protein is CASSLRSDRLHEQYF.

In DNA, the CDR3 is TGCAGCGTCGCGCTAGGCCCTGAAGCTTTCTTT. The encoded protein is CSVALGPEAFF. This chain connects TRBV29-1 to TRBJ1-1; no reliable D call. The CDR3 totals 11 residues. Germline CDR1 reads SQVTM; CDR2 reads ANQGSEA. With 6 bases removed from V and 6 bases from J, the gap between germline ends came to 11 bases.

The rearrangement uses TRBV6-1 and TRBJ1-1; 8 positions match TRBD1. Germline lookup yields CDR1 MNHNS and CDR2 SASEGT. The trim removed 4 bases at V and 5 bases at J, leaving 6 bases unmatched. The CDR3 is made up of 14 amino acids. The CDR3 DNA reads as TGTGCCAGCAGTGGACAGGGGTGGTTGACTGAAGCTTTCTTT. It specifies CASSGQGWLTEAFF.

This clone has only a few counts. The chain is built from TRBV4-2 and TRBJ1-4; no firm D call. This CDR3 is built from 16 residues. From germline, CDR1 is LGHNA and CDR2 YNFKEQ. V was cut by 3 bases and J by 0 bases, with 11 bases left in between. CDR3 sequence reads: CASSQEITSTNEKLFF. CDR3 nucleotide sequence: TGTGCCAGCAGCCAGGAGATCACCTCAACTAATGAAAAACTGTTTTTT.

CDR3 nucleotides: TGTGCCAGCAGCGAACAGGGGGCTGGAAACACCATATATTTT. The encoded protein is CASSEQGAGNTIYF. The V call is TRBV7-3, the J call TRBJ1-3, with TRBD1 matching 8 bases. The CDR3 spans 14 residues. Germline V lookup: CDR1 SGHTA, CDR2 FQGTGA. V lost 5 bases to trimming and J lost 2 bases; unmatched junction nucleotides: 2.

The chain has TRBV5-1 and TRBJ2-5, with 10 nucleotides matching TRBD2. V shed 0 bases, J shed 4 bases, and the junction held 3 bases outside the gene matches. Per germline, CDR1 SGHRS and CDR2 YFSETQ. CDR3 length equals 15 residues. CDR3 sequence (DNA): TGCGCCAGCAGCTTGGCTCCTAGCGGGAGAGAGACCCAGTACTTC. Amino acid sequence: CASSLAPSGRETQYF.

The chain links TRBV2 to TRBJ2-1; TRBD2 matches 9 bases. The V and J ends lost 7 bases and 2 bases, in that order; junction bases with no gene match: 6. Germline assignment: CDR1 SNHLY and CDR2 FYNNEI. The CDR3 is 15 amino acids. The CDR3 is CASNLAGNTYNEQFF. The CDR3 coding sequence is TGTGCCAGCAACCTAGCGGGAAATACCTACAATGAGCAGTTCTTC.

The rearrangement links TRBV10-3 to TRBJ2-4, with D perhaps TRBD1 (6 bases). Germline V gene lookup returns CDR1 ENHRY and CDR2 SYGVKD. The length of the CDR3 is 14 residues. The V end lost 7 bases, the J end lost 5 bases, and 15 bases lay between the germline ends. The CDR3 nucleotides read TGTGCCATCAATTCCAGGGGCTTTCAAAACATTCAGTACTTC. It yields the protein CAINSRGFQNIQYF.

The chain carries TRBV11-2 and TRBJ2-1, with TRBD1 identical over 11 bases. The length of the CDR3 is 16 residues. J was trimmed by 3 bases and V by 3 bases; bases with no gene match: 4. The germline V gene has CDR1 SGHAT and CDR2 FQNNGV. The CDR3 DNA follows: TGTGCCAGCAGCTTTGGGGGACAGGGGGGCTACAATGAGCAGTTCTTC. Protein: CASSFGGQGGYNEQFF. Based on the CDR3 plus reference TRBV11-2 and TRBJ2-1, the full variable domain is EAGVAQSPRYKIIEKRQSVAFWCNPISGHATLYWYQQILGQGPKLLIQFQNNGVVDDSQLPKDRFSAERLKGVDSTLKIQPAKLEDSAVYLCASSFGGQGGYNEQFFGPGTRLTVL.

The chain recombines TRBV4-1 with TRBJ1-1; D remains ambiguous. The length of the CDR3 is 13 residues. Deletions cut 4 bases from V and 0 bases from J, with 6 bases between. CDR1 is MGHRA, CDR2 YSYEKL, per germline. CDR3 loop: CASSRHLNTEAFF. The CDR3 DNA reads as TGCGCCAGCAGCCGACACTTGAACACTGAAGCTTTCTTT.

This rearrangement joins TRBV7-3 to TRBJ1-1; weak D call: TRBD1 (6 bases). The germline V gene has CDR1 SGHTA and CDR2 FQGTGA. This CDR3 contains 13 residues. V was trimmed by 3 bases and J by 8 bases, leaving 13 bases between them. The CDR3 region has the DNA TGTGCCAGCAGCTTGGGACACCAAACCGAAGCTTTCTTT. Its protein product is CASSLGHQTEAFF.

The J gene is TRBJ2-5, the V gene TRBV11-3, with D maybe TRBD1 (6 bases). Germline CDR1 is SGHNT and CDR2 is YENEEA. The CDR3 has 13 residues. Between the trimmed V and J ends, which lost 3 bases and 5 bases, there was a span of 10 bases. Here the CDR3 DNA reads TGTGCCAGCAGCTTTAACAGGGCGGAGACCCAGTACTTC. Amino acid sequence: CASSFNRAETQYF.

The rearrangement joins TRBV7-3 to TRBJ2-3; D is possibly TRBD1 (7 bases). V was trimmed by 0 bases and J by 4 bases, leaving 14 bases between them. Germline-derived CDR1 and CDR2 are SGHTA and FQGTGA. The CDR3 is 16 residues long. The CDR3 sequence: CASSLTGGGPADTQYF. CDR3 sequence (DNA): TGTGCCAGCAGCTTAACAGGAGGGGGCCCAGCAGATACGCAGTATTTT. The full variable domain, rest sourced from reference TRBV7-3 and TRBJ2-3, is GAGVSQTPSNKVTEKGKYVELRCDPISGHTALYWYRQSLGQGPEFLIYFQGTGAADDSGLPNDRFFAVRPEGSVSTLKIQRTERGDSAVYLCASSLTGGGPADTQYFGPGTRLTVL.

V and J are TRBV25-1 and TRBJ2-1, with TRBD1 as a possible D gene (5 bases). V gave up 1 base and J gave up 10 bases, with 8 bases separating them. Germline CDR1 is MGHDK and CDR2 is SYGVNS. The CDR3 totals 12 residues. In DNA form, the CDR3 reads TGTGCCAGCAGTGAATCCTGGGGCGAGCAGTTCTTC. The encoded protein is CASSESWGEQFF.

This sequence joins TRBV4-1 and TRBJ1-4, with TRBD1 matching 7 bases. The germline V gene encodes CDR1 MGHRA and CDR2 YSYEKL. The CDR3 runs 15 residues. J lost 4 bases, V lost 3 bases, and 5 bases had no gene match. The CDR3 here is CASSQQTGYNEKLFF. CDR3 sequence (DNA): TGCGCCAGCAGCCAGCAGACAGGGTATAATGAAAAACTGTTTTTT.

V usage is TRBV6-5 and J usage is TRBJ1-5; maybe TRBD1 (5 bases). Trimming stripped 6 bases from V and 3 bases from J, with 6 bases between. The germline CDR1 and CDR2 sequences are MNHEY and SVGAGI. This CDR3 contains 12 residues. CDR3 sequence: CASRGPNQPQHF. The CDR3 nucleotides read TGTGCCAGCAGGGGGCCCAATCAGCCCCAGCATTTT.

The gene calls are TRBV10-3 and TRBJ2-5, with a possible D match to TRBD1 (6 bases). The CDR3 totals 12 residues. Trimming left V 3 bases short and J 5 bases short, with 7 bases between. Germline loops: CDR1 ENHRY, CDR2 SYGVKD. The CDR3: CAISETGETQYF. The DNA for the CDR3 is TGTGCCATCAGTGAAACAGGGGAGACCCAGTACTTC.

The genes are TRBV18 and TRBJ2-7, with 7 bases that match TRBD2. Germline assignment: CDR1 KGHSH and CDR2 LQKENI. The J segment lost 0 bases and the V segment lost 6 bases, leaving 11 bases of the junction unmatched. This CDR3 region has 16 residues. The CDR3 is CASSGVERDLSYEQYF. The CDR3 DNA sequence: TGTGCCAGCTCGGGGGTTGAGCGGGACCTCTCCTACGAGCAGTACTTC.

J is TRBJ2-7 and V is TRBV4-2, with D tentatively TRBD1 (6 bases). Germline V gene sequence: CDR1 LGHNA, CDR2 YNFKEQ. Trimming removed 8 bases from V and 7 bases from J, with 18 bases in between. This CDR3 contains 13 residues. The CDR3 loop is CASGNRDLGEQYF. Written as DNA, the CDR3 is TGTGCCAGCGGAAACAGGGATTTGGGGGAGCAGTACTTC.

The J gene is TRBJ1-4, the V gene TRBV28, with TRBD1 as a possible D gene (5 bases). Trimming pared 3 bases from V and 11 bases from J, leaving 16 bases between. Germline V CDR1 and CDR2: MDHEN, SYDVKM. The CDR3 is 14 amino acids. CDR3 nucleotides: TGTGCCAGCAGTTTCCCCAACAGGCCTCCCAAACTGTTTTTT. The encoded protein is CASSFPNRPPKLFF.

The rearrangement links TRBV6-5 to TRBJ2-7, with 9 nucleotides matching TRBD1. J lost 1 base, V lost 4 bases, and 2 bases had no gene match. This CDR3 spans 14 amino acids. Germline V gives CDR1 MNHEY, CDR2 SVGAGI. In DNA, the CDR3 is TGTGCCAGCAGTTCCGACAGGGGGTCCTACGAGCAGTACTTC. This translates into CASSSDRGSYEQYF.

The CDR3 region has the DNA TGCGCCAGCAGCCAAGATGGACTAGCGGGAGGGCCAGGAAATGAGCAGTTCTTC. It is translated as CASSQDGLAGGPGNEQFF. The rearrangement links TRBV4-1 to TRBJ2-1; TRBD2 matches 15 bases. CDR1 and CDR2 (germline): MGHRA, YSYEKL. The CDR3 has 18 residues. V gave up 0 bases and J gave up 7 bases; unmatched junction bases: 7.

The gene calls are TRBV19 and TRBJ1-3, with TRBD1 matching 7 bases. Germline V gene data show CDR1 as LNHDA and CDR2 as SQIVND (reference sequence). The CDR3 has 16 residues. V trimming: 2 bases; J trimming: 5 bases; junction bases outside the gene matches: 9. The CDR3 spells CASSIRQGLRRNTIYF. Written as DNA, the CDR3 is TGTGCCAGTAGTATAAGACAGGGATTGAGGAGAAACACCATATATTTT.